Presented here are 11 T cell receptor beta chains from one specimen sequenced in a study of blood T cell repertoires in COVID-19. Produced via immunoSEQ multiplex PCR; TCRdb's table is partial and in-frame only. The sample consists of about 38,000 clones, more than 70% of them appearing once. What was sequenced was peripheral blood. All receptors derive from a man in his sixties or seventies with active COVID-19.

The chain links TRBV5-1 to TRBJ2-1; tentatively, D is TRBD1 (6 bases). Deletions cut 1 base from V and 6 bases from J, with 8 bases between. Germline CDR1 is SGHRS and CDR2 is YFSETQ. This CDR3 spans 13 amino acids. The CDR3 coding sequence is TGCGCCAGCAGCTTGAGAGGGGGCAATGAGCAGTTCTTC. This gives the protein CASSLRGGNEQFF.

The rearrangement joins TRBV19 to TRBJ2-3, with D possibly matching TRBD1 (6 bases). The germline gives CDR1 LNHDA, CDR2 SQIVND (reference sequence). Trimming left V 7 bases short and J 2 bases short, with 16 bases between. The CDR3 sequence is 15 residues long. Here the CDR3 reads CASKLGQRLTDTQYF. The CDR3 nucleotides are TGTGCCAGTAAGTTAGGACAGCGACTCACAGATACGCAGTATTTT.

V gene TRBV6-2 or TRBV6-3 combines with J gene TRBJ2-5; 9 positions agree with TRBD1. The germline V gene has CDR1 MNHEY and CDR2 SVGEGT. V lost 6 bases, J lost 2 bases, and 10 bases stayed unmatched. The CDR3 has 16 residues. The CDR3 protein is CASSRQGGLLQETQYF. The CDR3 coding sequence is TGTGCCAGCAGCAGACAGGGGGGACTCCTTCAAGAGACCCAGTACTTC.

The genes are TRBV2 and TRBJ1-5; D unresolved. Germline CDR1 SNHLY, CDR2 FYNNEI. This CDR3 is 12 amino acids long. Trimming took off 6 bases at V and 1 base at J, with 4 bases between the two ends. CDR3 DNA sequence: TGTGCCAGCAGACGGAGCAATCAGCCCCAGCATTTT. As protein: CASRRSNQPQHF.

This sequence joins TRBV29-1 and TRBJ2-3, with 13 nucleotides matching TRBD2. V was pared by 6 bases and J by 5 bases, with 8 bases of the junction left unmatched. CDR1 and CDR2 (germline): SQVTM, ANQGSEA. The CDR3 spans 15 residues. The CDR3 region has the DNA TGCAGCGTGACAGGACTAGCGGGAGTTCGAGATACGCAGTATTTT. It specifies CSVTGLAGVRDTQYF.

The CDR3 bases are TGTGCCAGCAGCTTAGAGGGGCGGGGGAAAAACATTCAGTACTTC. The encoded protein is CASSLEGRGKNIQYF. V and J are TRBV7-8 and TRBJ2-4, with 7 bases fitting TRBD2. There are 15 residues in the CDR3. Trimming took 1 base from V and 4 from J; bases not matched to a gene: 4. The germline V gene encodes CDR1 SGHVS and CDR2 FQNEAQ.

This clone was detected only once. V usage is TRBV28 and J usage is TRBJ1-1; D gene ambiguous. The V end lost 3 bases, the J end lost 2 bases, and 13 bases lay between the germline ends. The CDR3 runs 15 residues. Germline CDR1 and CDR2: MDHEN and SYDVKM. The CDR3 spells CASSFPTVRNTEAFF. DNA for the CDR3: TGTGCCAGCAGTTTCCCCACAGTCCGTAACACTGAAGCTTTCTTT. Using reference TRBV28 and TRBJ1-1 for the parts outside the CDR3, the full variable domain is DVKVTQSSRYLVKRTGEKVFLECVQDMDHENMFWYRQDPGLGLRLIYFSYDVKMKEKGDIPEGYSVSREKKERFSLILESASTNQTSMYLCASSFPTVRNTEAFFGQGTRLTVV.

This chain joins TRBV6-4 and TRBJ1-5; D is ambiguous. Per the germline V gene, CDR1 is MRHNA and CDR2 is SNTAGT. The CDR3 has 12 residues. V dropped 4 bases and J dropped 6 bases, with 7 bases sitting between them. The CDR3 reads CASSGSSQPQHF. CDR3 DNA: TGTGCCAGCAGTGGTTCGTCTCAGCCCCAGCATTTT.

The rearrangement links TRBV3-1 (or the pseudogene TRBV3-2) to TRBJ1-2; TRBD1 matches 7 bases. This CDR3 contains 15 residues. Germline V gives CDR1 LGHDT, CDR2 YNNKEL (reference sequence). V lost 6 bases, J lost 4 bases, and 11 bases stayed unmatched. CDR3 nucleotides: TGTGCCAGCAGACGGCAAGGGGGCGACCGCTATGGCTACACCTTC. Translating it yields CASRRQGGDRYGYTF.

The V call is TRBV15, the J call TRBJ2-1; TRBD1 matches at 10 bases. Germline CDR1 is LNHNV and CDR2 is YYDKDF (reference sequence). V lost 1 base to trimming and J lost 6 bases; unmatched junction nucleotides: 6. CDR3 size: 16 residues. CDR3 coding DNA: TGTGCCACCAGCAGAGTACGACAGGGGGCGCGCAATGAGCAGTTCTTC. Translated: CATSRVRQGARNEQFF. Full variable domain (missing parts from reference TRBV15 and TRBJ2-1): DAMVIQNPRYQVTQFGKPVTLSCSQTLNHNVMYWYQQKSSQAPKLLFHYYDKDFNNEADTPDNFQSRRPNTSFCFLDIRSPGLGDTAMYLCATSRVRQGARNEQFFGPGTRLTVL.

The CDR3: CASSYRQGAEAFF. The CDR3 bases are TGTGCCAGCAGCTACCGACAGGGGGCTGAAGCTTTCTTT. This chain uses TRBV7-2 with TRBJ1-1; 9 bases agree with TRBD1. This CDR3 has 13 residues. After removal of 4 bases from V and 6 bases from J, the junction contained 3 bases not matched to a gene. From germline, CDR1 is SGHTA and CDR2 FQGNSA.